The next 10 T cell receptor beta chains were all read from a single sample in a study of T cell repertoires in cytomegalovirus infection (dated by TCRdb to the late 2010s). Sequencing relied on an Illumina HiSeq 1500. TCRdb trimmed public reads at Q25 via fastp, called clones via MiXCR and kept in-frame beta chains. Here each entry gathers all rows of one CDR3 protein and keeps the most common genes and DNA. The sample yields around 450,000 distinct CDR3 sequences; approximately 31% were counted once. The top ten hold 12% to 15% of the sample. Sequencing was performed on PBMCs. The source is a human donor in good health (CMV status not recorded). Some clones in this sample may be carry-over from other donors' samples.

In the case of this clonotype: A much larger clone lies one base from this, so it may be a read error. The chain joins TRBV7-2 to TRBJ2-3, with D perhaps matching TRBD1 (5 bases). The CDR3 contains 14 residues. CDR1 is SGHTA and CDR2 is FQGNSA in the germline V gene. This chain's CDR3 is CANSLNRITDTQYF. The DNA of the CDR3 is TGTGCCAACAGCTTAAACAGGATAACAGATACGCAGTATTTT.

This clonotype came up a few times. CDR3 region: CASSASVGQYF. The CDR3 region has the DNA TGTGCCAGCAGTGCGAGTGTGGGGCAGTACTTC. The rearrangement links TRBV25-1 to TRBJ2-7; D gene uncertain. Trimming removed 4 bases from V and 9 bases from J, with 10 bases in between. This CDR3 has 11 residues. Germline CDR1 is MGHDK and CDR2 is SYGVNS.

The chain combines TRBV11-2 with TRBJ1-1; tentative D call: TRBD1 (5 bases). Germline-derived CDR1 and CDR2 are SGHAT and FQNNGV. CDR3 length: 16 residues. Trimming took off 5 bases at V and 5 bases at J, with 21 bases between the two ends. In nucleotides, the CDR3 is TGTGCCAGCAGCCCCCCCCTTTGGGGCCAGACGACTGAAGCTTTCTTT. Its translation: CASSPPLWGQTTEAFF.

CDR3 amino acids: CASSLPPTSGANVLTF. The CDR3 DNA sequence: TGTGCCAGCAGCTTACCACCGACCTCTGGGGCCAACGTCCTGACTTTC. The rearrangement uses TRBV5-5 and TRBJ2-6; D call uncertain. Trimming cost V 2 bases and J 0 bases, with 9 bases left between them. Germline assignment: CDR1 SGHKS and CDR2 YYEKEE (reference sequence). This CDR3 is 16 amino acids long.

There are many counts of this clonotype. V gene TRBV7-6 combines with J gene TRBJ1-2; D call uncertain. The germline V gene has CDR1 SGHVS and CDR2 FNYEAQ. With 4 bases removed from V and 1 base from J, the gap between germline ends came to 19 bases. The CDR3 contains 17 residues. CDR3 in DNA: TGTGCCAGCAGCTACGAGTCGACCCAAGTACTTAACTATGGCTACACCTTC. It translates to CASSYESTQVLNYGYTF.

This clonotype was recorded a few times. The chain joins TRBV2 to TRBJ2-5; 11 bases map to TRBD2. The V and J ends lost 7 bases and 5 bases, in that order; junction bases with no gene match: 15. This CDR3 contains 17 residues. Germline-derived CDR1 and CDR2 are SNHLY and FYNNEI. CDR3 residues: CASTLGTSGGSRETQYF. CDR3 coding DNA: TGTGCCAGCACCCTAGGAACTAGCGGGGGTAGCCGCGAGACCCAGTACTTC.

The rearrangement links TRBV20-1 to TRBJ2-2; 10 bases agree with TRBD1. Losses at the gene ends were 6 bases for V and 0 bases for J; bases not matched to a gene: 16. Per germline, CDR1 DFQATT and CDR2 SNEGSKA (reference sequence). CDR3 length: 19 residues. The CDR3 loop reads CSAGGSRDRGTSNTGELFF. The CDR3 region has the DNA TGCAGTGCGGGGGGTAGCCGGGACAGGGGCACCTCGAACACCGGGGAGCTGTTTTTT.

This clonotype was observed once. The chain employs TRBV6-2 or TRBV6-3 and TRBJ1-6; TRBD1 aligns across 8 bases. The germline CDR1 and CDR2 sequences are MNHEY and SVGEGT. The CDR3 is 17 residues long. Trimming at V came to 4 bases and at J to 2 bases, leaving 7 bases not matched to a gene. CDR3 amino acids: CASSSDRGQPYNSPLHF. Written as DNA, the CDR3 is TGTGCCAGCAGTTCCGACAGGGGCCAGCCCTATAATTCACCCCTCCACTTT.

This clonotype appeared a few times. The V gene is TRBV19, the J gene TRBJ2-7; tentative D call: TRBD1 (6 bases). The V end lost 2 bases, the J end lost 3 bases, and 11 bases lay between the germline ends. The CDR3 is made up of 14 amino acids. Germline V gene lookup returns CDR1 LNHDA and CDR2 SQIVND (reference sequence). CDR3 in amino acids: CASSISGHNYEQYF. The CDR3, as DNA: TGTGCCAGTAGTATATCGGGACATAACTACGAGCAGTACTTC.

The V gene is TRBV20-1, the J gene TRBJ2-5; 10 nucleotides agree with TRBD1. This CDR3 is built from 16 residues. The junction had 15 bases not matched to a gene; V was cut back by 6 bases and J by 5 bases. Germline-derived CDR1 and CDR2 are DFQATT and SNEGSKA (reference sequence). The CDR3 reads CSATTSRDRGWETQYF. CDR3 nucleotides: TGCAGTGCCACTACTAGCCGGGACAGGGGTTGGGAGACCCAGTACTTC.